This TCR beta chain originates from a study of identical twins. Notes on the study in general: The abundant beta clonotypes from cord blood had fewer insertions, and memory repertoires had none of this. Where beta out-of-frame sequences were concerned, excess twin sharing was weaker. Low generation-probability sequences were in excess among twin-shared out-of-frame alpha sequences.

A remark on this clonotype: Its antigen is still unknown.

A universal primer site was incorporated via template switching, and the cDNA contained unique molecular identifiers. TCRdb reprocessed the 5' RACE reads with MiXCR, giving one entry per CDR3 protein. The repertoire holds hundreds of thousands of distinct CDR3 sequences, 7.1% seen once, with roughly 1.6% in the top ten. The same specimen was also included in a second study, on yellow fever vaccine responses in identical twins.

Input material: PBMCs. The TCR sequence derives from a woman younger than 35 in good health.

CDR3 sequence (DNA): TGCGCCAGCAGCCAAGATTACAGCCATAGGAGCTCCTACAATGAGCAGTTCTTC. Its translation is CASSQDYSHRSSYNEQFF. The V gene is TRBV4-1, the J gene TRBJ2-1; D is uncertain. Trimming removed 0 bases at V and 0 bases at J, with 15 bases between. Per the germline V gene, CDR1 is MGHRA and CDR2 is YSYEKL. There are 18 residues in the CDR3.